This TCR beta chain came from a study of T cells after posttransplantation cyclophosphamide. Study-level results: Recipient CMV seropositivity and CMV reactivation strongly tracked TRB clonality. Donor CD8+ memory clones often dominated recipient blood repertoires at later times. TRB overlap between skin or GI tissue T cells and blood was limited.

This clone was observed many times. What it binds is not known. Treatment was busulfan-fludarabine conditioning, a marrow graft, and cyclophosphamide on days +3 and +4. The CDR3 consists of 16 residues. Germline assignment: CDR1 SGHDN and CDR2 FVKESK. Libraries were prepared by immunoSEQ multiplex PCR; TCRdb keeps only in-frame clonotypes and omits some of them. The sample includes approximately 18,000 clones, none of them occurring once. V gene TRBV14 combines with J gene TRBJ2-5, with 8 positions matching TRBD2. The better agreement between TRBJ2-7 and the DNA end casts doubt on the J call. Sequenced material: PBMCs, taken after allogeneic stem cell transplant with posttransplant cyclophosphamide. This sequence was found in a female patient aged 25-39 years who received an allogeneic stem cell transplant from a related donor, was CMV-positive, and had no GVHD. Part of the T cells may come from the graft donor. CDR3 coding DNA: TGTGCCAGCAGCCCGGAGGTAGCGGGATTCTCCTACGAGCAGTACTTC. Its translation is CASSPEVAGFSYEQYF.